What follows are 5 T cell receptor beta chains derived from one specimen sequenced in a study of PD-L1 blockade in urothelial cancer. Sequenced by immunoSEQ multiplex PCR; TCRdb stores in-frame clones only, minus some. The sample lists fewer than 50,000 clones, 90% occurring once. The sample was PBMCs, taken around atezolizumab (anti-PD-L1) treatment. Receptors were obtained from an older man with urothelial cancer.

In its sample, this clone was seen a few times. The rearrangement links TRBV27 to TRBJ2-7; 9 positions match TRBD1. The CDR3 contains 17 residues. In germline, CDR1 is MNHEY, CDR2 SMNVEV (reference sequence). The trim removed 5 bases at V and 2 bases at J, leaving 13 bases unmatched. CDR3 in amino acids: CASSAQQGALNPYEQYF. Written as DNA, the CDR3 is TGTGCCAGCAGTGCCCAACAGGGGGCCCTAAATCCCTACGAGCAGTACTTC.

This chain links TRBV7-8 with TRBJ2-1, with 7 bases that match TRBD2. The CDR3 contains 14 residues. Germline values: CDR1 SGHVS, CDR2 FQNEAQ. V dropped 8 bases and J dropped 4; count of bases not matched to a gene: 8. In DNA form, the CDR3 reads TGTGCCAGCGGTTTCCAAGCGGGATACAATGAGCAGTTCTTC. Translation gives CASGFQAGYNEQFF.

The CDR3 loop reads CASSLVGRYQPQHF. As DNA, the CDR3 is TGTGCCAGCAGTTTAGTTGGGAGATACCAGCCCCAGCATTTT. The rearrangement joins TRBV28 to TRBJ1-5; D gene unclear. CDR1 is MDHEN and CDR2 is SYDVKM in the germline V gene. Trimming stripped 2 bases from V and 7 bases from J, with 12 bases between. This CDR3 comprises 14 residues.

The V gene is TRBV5-1, the J gene TRBJ2-2, with 10 bases aligning to TRBD2. This CDR3 comprises 20 residues. Germline values: CDR1 SGHRS, CDR2 YFSETQ. The V segment lost 4 bases and the J segment 0 bases; nucleotides outside the gene matches: 15. DNA for the CDR3: TGCGCCAGCAGCGTGACAGGGGTACTAGCGGGAATCTCGAACACCGGGGAGCTGTTTTTT. This encodes CASSVTGVLAGISNTGELFF.

V usage is TRBV6-6 and J usage is TRBJ1-5; unclear D gene. Trimming shortened V by 6 bases and J by 0 bases, and 9 bases separated the two germline ends. This CDR3 is built from 14 residues. In germline, CDR1 is MNHNY, CDR2 SVGAGI (reference sequence). The CDR3 nucleotides read TGTGCCAGCAGCTCGACAAATAGCAATCAGCCCCAGCATTTT. Translated, it gives CASSSTNSNQPQHF.